A selection of T cell receptor beta chains follows, all from one sample in a study of long-term antiretroviral therapy in people with HIV. Profiling relied on immunoSEQ multiplex PCR, and the TCRdb table lists in-frame clones only, not all of them. Counted here are 40,000 to 50,000 clones, 94% occurring once; the ten biggest clones make up approximately 2.2%. The sequenced sample was unsorted PBMCs, obtained 9 to 9.5 years after starting antiretroviral therapy. The receptor set was obtained from a man aged 25-45 years with HIV. Both conserved end residues are part of each CDR3. Fields, in order: J gene, V gene, clone size, D gene, CDR3 protein, CDR3 DNA. A D gene is named only where the DNA matches it firmly. A clone size is listed for some rows: how often the clone was seen (once, few, many), or a class if it is expanded.

J: TRBJ2-5; V: TRBV7-9; size: NA; D: TRBD2; CDR3: CASSSLAGVETQYF; DNA: TGTGCCAGCAGCTCACTAGCGGGGGTAGAGACCCAGTACTTC
J: TRBJ1-6; V: TRBV5-6; size: NA; D: NA; CDR3: CASSLGRSGSYNSPLHF; DNA: TGTGCCAGCAGCTTGGGGAGGTCCGGGTCCTATAATTCACCCCTCCACTTT
J: TRBJ1-4; V: TRBV21-1; size: NA; D: NA; CDR3: CASSRGTGDEKLFF; DNA: TGTGCCAGCAGCAGGGGGACAGGTGATGAAAAACTGTTTTTT
J: TRBJ2-2; V: TRBV7-6; size: NA; D: NA; CDR3: CASSSTVTGELFF; DNA: TGTGCCAGCAGCTCGACAGTCACCGGGGAGCTGTTTTTT
J: TRBJ1-6; V: TRBV9; size: NA; D: TRBD1; CDR3: CASSVDRGRNSPLHF; DNA: TGTGCCAGCAGCGTGGACAGGGGAAGGAATTCACCCCTCCACTTT
J: TRBJ2-4; V: TRBV4-1; size: few; D: NA; CDR3: CASSQHVWPHTQNIQYF; DNA: TGCGCCAGCAGCCAACACGTGTGGCCACATACCCAAAACATTCAGTACTTC
J: TRBJ1-1; V: TRBV6-1; size: NA; D: NA; CDR3: CASSEGPGGALGNTEAFF; DNA: TGTGCCAGCAGTGAAGGGCCCGGGGGGGCGCTGGGGAACACTGAAGCTTTCTTT
J: TRBJ1-4; V: TRBV6-5; size: NA; D: NA; CDR3: CASSYSSAGHGEKLFF; DNA: TGTGCCAGCAGTTACTCATCGGCAGGGCACGGCGAAAAACTGTTTTTT
J: TRBJ1-2; V: TRBV4-1; size: once; D: TRBD1; CDR3: CASSSTPGQDSYGYTF; DNA: TGCGCCAGCAGCTCAACACCGGGACAGGATTCCTATGGCTACACCTTC
J: TRBJ1-1; V: TRBV18; size: once; D: NA; CDR3: CASSPRGPVAEAFF; DNA: TGTGCCAGCTCACCTCGGGGCCCGGTTGCTGAAGCTTTCTTT
J: TRBJ1-1; V: TRBV7-6; size: NA; D: NA; CDR3: CASSPPRRKNTEAFF; DNA: TGTGCCAGCAGCCCGCCGCGACGGAAGAACACTGAAGCTTTCTTT
J: TRBJ2-3; V: TRBV2; size: NA; D: TRBD2; CDR3: CASTLSGGRDTQYF; DNA: TGTGCCAGCACCCTTAGCGGGGGGAGAGATACGCAGTATTTT
J: TRBJ1-1; V: TRBV28; size: NA; D: NA; CDR3: CASSLSGERRAFF; DNA: TGTGCCAGCAGTTTAAGTGGGGAGCGTAGAGCTTTCTTT
J: TRBJ1-2; V: TRBV9; size: NA; D: TRBD1; CDR3: CASRGTQGVGGYTF; DNA: TGTGCCAGCAGGGGGACACAGGGGGTAGGTGGCTACACCTTC
J: TRBJ1-6; V: TRBV7-8; size: NA; D: NA; CDR3: CASSLEILGNSPLHF; DNA: TGTGCCAGCAGCTTAGAGATTTTAGGGAATTCACCCCTCCACTTT
J: TRBJ1-5; V: TRBV4-2; size: once; D: NA; CDR3: CASSQDLSGDGSNQPQHF; DNA: TGTGCCAGCAGCCAAGATTTGAGTGGAGATGGTAGCAATCAGCCCCAGCATTTT
J: TRBJ1-4; V: TRBV6-1; size: once; D: TRBD1; CDR3: CASSKDRGDEKLFF; DNA: TGTGCCAGCAGCAAAGACAGGGGGGATGAAAAACTGTTTTTT
J: TRBJ1-6; V: TRBV2; size: NA; D: NA; CDR3: CASTPELGANSPLHF; DNA: TGTGCCAGCACCCCCGAACTCGGGGCTAATTCACCCCTCCACTTT
J: TRBJ2-5; V: TRBV13; size: NA; D: TRBD1; CDR3: CASSSGTGGETQYF; DNA: TGTGCCAGCAGCTCAGGGACAGGGGGTGAGACCCAGTACTTC
J: TRBJ2-3; V: TRBV2; size: NA; D: NA; CDR3: CASSDRTQYF; DNA: TGTGCCAGCAGTGATCGTACGCAGTATTTT
J: TRBJ2-3; V: TRBV19; size: NA; D: TRBD2; CDR3: CASSIPGGDTQYF; DNA: TGTGCCAGTAGTATTCCGGGGGGAGATACGCAGTATTTT
J: TRBJ1-5; V: TRBV15; size: NA; D: TRBD1; CDR3: CATGKSGQGGNQPQHF; DNA: TGTGCCACCGGGAAGTCGGGACAGGGCGGCAATCAGCCCCAGCATTTT
J: TRBJ1-1; V: TRBV19; size: NA; D: NA; CDR3: CASSIAETPMNTEAFF; DNA: TGTGCCAGTAGTATAGCCGAGACCCCCATGAACACTGAAGCTTTCTTT
J: TRBJ1-2; V: TRBV21-1; size: NA; D: NA; CDR3: CASSKARPGQGRFYGYTF; DNA: TGTGCCAGCAGCAAAGCGAGACCGGGACAGGGGAGGTTCTATGGCTACACCTTC
J: TRBJ1-3; V: TRBV10-1; size: NA; D: TRBD1; CDR3: CASKGDRRVAGNTIYF; DNA: TGCGCCAGCAAAGGGGACAGGAGAGTCGCCGGAAACACCATATATTTT
J: TRBJ2-5; V: TRBV6-5; size: NA; D: NA; CDR3: CASRRTTTNQETQYF; DNA: TGTGCCAGCAGACGTACTACCACTAACCAAGAGACCCAGTACTTC
J: TRBJ1-1; V: TRBV28; size: NA; D: NA; CDR3: CASSLGVEAFF; DNA: TGTGCCAGCTCCCTGGGGGTTGAAGCTTTCTTT
J: TRBJ1-1; V: TRBV25-1; size: NA; D: NA; CDR3: CASSEGPSRDFF; DNA: TGTGCCAGCAGTGAAGGACCCAGCCGAGACTTCTTT
J: TRBJ2-4; V: TRBV2; size: NA; D: NA; CDR3: CASGDLYAKNIQYF; DNA: TGTGCCAGCGGGGATCTTTACGCCAAAAACATTCAGTACTTC
J: TRBJ1-1; V: TRBV5-1; size: NA; D: NA; CDR3: CASSLTVNTEAFF; DNA: TGCGCCAGCAGCTTGACAGTGAACACTGAAGCTTTCTTT
J: TRBJ1-1; V: TRBV5-1; size: once; D: NA; CDR3: CASTDTYTEAFF; DNA: TGCGCCAGCACCGACACCTACACTGAAGCTTTCTTT
J: TRBJ2-5; V: TRBV18; size: NA; D: NA; CDR3: CASSPLRAGETQYF; DNA: TGTGCCAGCTCACCACTCCGGGCGGGGGAGACCCAGTACTTC
J: TRBJ2-2; V: TRBV9; size: medium-sized; D: TRBD1; CDR3: CASSVRRDRANTGELFF; DNA: TGTGCCAGCAGCGTACGCCGGGACAGGGCGAACACCGGGGAGCTGTTTTTT
J: TRBJ1-6; V: TRBV7-9; size: NA; D: NA; CDR3: CASSPTAGDSPLHF; DNA: TGTGCCAGCAGCCCTACGGCGGGGGATTCACCCCTCCACTTT
J: TRBJ2-1; V: TRBV2; size: NA; D: NA; CDR3: CASSEGGWGSYEQFF; DNA: TGTGCCAGCAGTGAAGGCGGCTGGGGTAGCTATGAGCAGTTCTTC
J: TRBJ1-1; V: TRBV4-1; size: NA; D: NA; CDR3: CASSLNSNTEAFF; DNA: TGCGCCAGCAGCCTAAATTCGAACACTGAAGCTTTCTTT
J: TRBJ2-2; V: TRBV27; size: NA; D: NA; CDR3: CASSHFTGELFF; DNA: TGTGCCAGCAGTCACTTCACCGGGGAGCTGTTTTTT
J: TRBJ1-2; V: TRBV30; size: NA; D: NA; CDR3: CAWRLDWGGYTF; DNA: TGTGCCTGGAGGTTGGACTGGGGGGGCTACACCTTC
J: TRBJ1-1; V: TRBV10-3; size: NA; D: TRBD1; CDR3: CALPGQGFTEAFF; DNA: TGTGCCTTACCGGGACAGGGGTTCACTGAAGCTTTCTTT
J: TRBJ1-2; V: TRBV6-6; size: NA; D: TRBD1; CDR3: CASSSRRQGAHGYTF; DNA: TGTGCCAGCAGTTCCAGGCGGCAGGGGGCCCATGGCTACACCTTC
J: TRBJ2-2; V: TRBV6-4; size: medium-sized; D: NA; CDR3: CASSDGTNTGELFF; DNA: TGTGCCAGCAGTGACGGGACAAACACCGGGGAGCTGTTTTTT
J: TRBJ2-1; V: TRBV6-4; size: few; D: NA; CDR3: CASSDSSGSYNEQFF; DNA: TGTGCCAGCAGTGACTCTAGCGGCTCCTACAATGAGCAGTTCTTC
J: TRBJ1-5; V: TRBV19; size: NA; D: NA; CDR3: CASSIGSAQPQHF; DNA: TGTGCCAGTAGTATCGGATCGGCGCAGCCCCAGCATTTT
J: TRBJ2-7; V: TRBV27; size: NA; D: TRBD1; CDR3: CASSSGQGPYEQYF; DNA: TGTGCCAGCAGTTCAGGACAGGGTCCCTACGAGCAGTACTTC
J: TRBJ2-3; V: TRBV6-5; size: NA; D: NA; CDR3: CASSYRRDLDTQYF; DNA: TGTGCCAGCAGTTACAGGCGGGACCTAGATACGCAGTATTTT
J: TRBJ2-3; V: TRBV7-2; size: NA; D: NA; CDR3: CASSFPRTASDTQYF; DNA: TGTGCCAGCAGCTTCCCCAGGACAGCGTCAGATACGCAGTATTTT